These T cell receptor beta chains were read from a single sample in a study of OX40 agonist ivuxolimab in advanced cancers. Sequencing used immunoSEQ multiplex PCR; TCRdb keeps in-frame clones, though not all of them. The data show 50,000 to 65,000 clones, with approximately 90% seen just once and approximately 0.8% held by the top ten. The specimen was CD4+ or CD8+ T cells sorted from blood, collected in a trial of the OX40 agonist ivuxolimab. The receptors shown here come from an adult with an advanced solid tumor such as melanoma, head and neck, liver or kidney cancer. Each CDR3 is given with its conserved first and last residue. Clone size is shown for a subset of rows, as once, few, many or a class of expanded clone.

J | V | size | CDR3
TRBJ2-7 | TRBV11-2 | . | CASSSLRFDRGNGYEQYF
TRBJ2-1 | TRBV11-3 | . | CASSLGGGTPEQFF
TRBJ1-3 | TRBV6-6 | . | CASRDDRGPSGNTIYF
TRBJ2-5 | TRBV28 | . | CASSSPTGMETQYF
TRBJ1-1 | TRBV5-1 | . | CASSLVPTGGNTEAFF
TRBJ2-7 | TRBV9 | . | CASSETAGDYEQYF
TRBJ1-2 | TRBV5-1 | . | CASSLGGTGTGYGYTF
TRBJ1-5 | TRBV28 | . | CASSSPQTNQPQHF
TRBJ1-2 | TRBV28 | few | CASSDRGYGYTF
TRBJ1-3 | TRBV5-1 | . | CASSLGHSSGNTIYF
TRBJ2-7 | TRBV5-4 | . | CASSLEGLADVEQYF
TRBJ2-7 | TRBV11-3 | . | CASSRQGLDEQYF
TRBJ2-1 | TRBV7-9 | . | CASSLREGNNNEQFF
TRBJ2-7 | TRBV12-5 | few | CASGLGLADEQYF
TRBJ1-4 | TRBV25-1 | . | CASRRQINEKLFF
TRBJ2-7 | TRBV9 | . | CASSEALTSYEQYF
TRBJ2-2 | TRBV2 | . | CASKGLAGVTNTGELFF
TRBJ2-4 | TRBV7-3 | . | CASSLTYGPPANIQYF
TRBJ1-5 | TRBV6-1 | . | CASTRDTISNQPQHF
TRBJ2-2 | TRBV10-1 | . | CASSPGRVAGEITGELFF
TRBJ1-5 | TRBV19 | few | CASREQGSHQPQHF
TRBJ2-1 | TRBV30 | . | CAWSMLGGTNNEQFF
TRBJ1-2 | TRBV6-5 | . | CASSPRVVSYGYTF
TRBJ2-1 | TRBV7-2 | . | CASSLVSAHNEQFF
TRBJ1-6 | TRBV6-5 | . | CASRSGQYNSPLHF
TRBJ2-1 | TRBV19 | . | CASSPGPLAGQFF
TRBJ1-1 | TRBV30 | . | CAWTGGRGAFF
TRBJ2-1 | TRBV2 | . | CASSAVGEQFF
TRBJ1-5 | TRBV5-6 | . | CASSLNPHRGLGNQPQHF
TRBJ2-4 | TRBV7-9 | . | CASSSEELAKNIQYF
TRBJ1-2 | TRBV5-6 | few | CASSPDRGNNYGYTF
TRBJ1-4 | TRBV28 | . | CASSLGWGQEGGNEKLFF
TRBJ1-4 | TRBV5-1 | . | CASSATTGVKEKLFF
TRBJ2-1 | TRBV5-4 | once | CASTSVGGSDEQFF
TRBJ1-2 | TRBV28 | . | CASSNDPGTSYGYTF
TRBJ2-2 | TRBV29-1 | . | CSAGAWDTGELFF
TRBJ2-5 | TRBV28 | . | CASSRGDGREGGETQYF
TRBJ2-7 | TRBV5-1 | . | CASSLATGGGLYEQYF
TRBJ2-1 | TRBV5-1 | once | CASSVGREGAGEQFF
TRBJ1-3 | TRBV19 | . | CATKTGPSGNTIYF
TRBJ1-1 | TRBV5-4 | . | CASSQGQGDTEAFF
TRBJ2-7 | TRBV7-9 | . | CASSLAGGTYEQYF
TRBJ2-1 | TRBV4-1 | . | CASSRGLAGGYEQFF
TRBJ1-2 | TRBV19 | . | CASSRNPKQGGDGYTF
TRBJ2-1 | TRBV5-1 | . | CASSPGQGGRHEQFF
TRBJ1-2 | TRBV4-2 | few | CASSRPGQGGGYGYTF
TRBJ1-6 | TRBV13 | . | CASSRGTGIGSPLHF
TRBJ1-6 | TRBV15 | . | CATSRDQGGGSPLHF
TRBJ2-1 | TRBV6-6 | . | CASSFFGSNNEQFF
TRBJ2-5 | TRBV11-2 | . | CASSSGPRETQYF
TRBJ1-1 | TRBV6-1 | . | CASSELAANTEAFF
TRBJ1-6 | TRBV6-5 | . | CASNRGGERNSPLHF
TRBJ2-1 | TRBV18 | . | CASSPPSGRVYNEQFF
TRBJ2-2 | TRBV12-5 | . | CASGLRLDRGLAGLDSTGELFF
TRBJ1-2 | TRBV5-1 | . | CASSLTRLRENGYTF
TRBJ1-4 | TRBV9 | few | CASSVGAVGSNEKLFF
TRBJ2-1 | TRBV10-3 | . | CAISETSGSSYNEQFF
TRBJ1-5 | TRBV6-1 | . | CASSVSWGAGSNQPQHF
TRBJ2-7 | TRBV7-2 | . | CASSFPDRPVYEQYF